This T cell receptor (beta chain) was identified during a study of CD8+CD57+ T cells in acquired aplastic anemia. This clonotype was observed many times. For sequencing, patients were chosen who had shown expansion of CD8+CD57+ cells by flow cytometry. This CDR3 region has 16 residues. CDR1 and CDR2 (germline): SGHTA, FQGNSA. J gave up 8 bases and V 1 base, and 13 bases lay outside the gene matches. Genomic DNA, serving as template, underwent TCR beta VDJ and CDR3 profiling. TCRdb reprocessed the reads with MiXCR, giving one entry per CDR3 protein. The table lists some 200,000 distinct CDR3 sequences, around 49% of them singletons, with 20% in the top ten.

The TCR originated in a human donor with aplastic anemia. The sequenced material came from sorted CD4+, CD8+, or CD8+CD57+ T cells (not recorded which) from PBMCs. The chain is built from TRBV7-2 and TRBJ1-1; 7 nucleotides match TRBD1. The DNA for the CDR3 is TGTGCCAGCAGCTTAGGAGTCGTACCGGGACAGCAAGAAGCTTTCTTT. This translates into CASSLGVVPGQQEAFF.